This note documents a single T cell receptor (beta chain) sequence. The data derive from a study of blood T cell repertoires in COVID-19. Original data processing: By means of reference gene primer amplification, nucleated cell counts were estimated. The protocol was immunoSEQ multiplex PCR, while the TCRdb copy is restricted to in-frame clones and leaves out a portion. Clone size and V and J calls were adopted from that table, with D and trimming inferred from the DNA. The sample records 95,000 to 130,000 clones, 90% being singletons. CDR1 and CDR2 (germline): MNHEY, SVGAGI. V trimming: 7 bases; J trimming: 6 bases; junction bases outside the gene matches: 7. This CDR3 is 15 amino acids long.

The J gene is TRBJ2-1, the V gene TRBV6-5, with 12 bases aligning to TRBD2. This receptor was obtained from a human donor with active COVID-19. The donor label of this sample is uncertain. Sequencing was done on a sample of peripheral blood. CDR3 bases: TGTGCCAGCAACTCCCCTAGCGGGGGGGCCAATGAGCAGTTCTTC. Its translation: CASNSPSGGANEQFF.